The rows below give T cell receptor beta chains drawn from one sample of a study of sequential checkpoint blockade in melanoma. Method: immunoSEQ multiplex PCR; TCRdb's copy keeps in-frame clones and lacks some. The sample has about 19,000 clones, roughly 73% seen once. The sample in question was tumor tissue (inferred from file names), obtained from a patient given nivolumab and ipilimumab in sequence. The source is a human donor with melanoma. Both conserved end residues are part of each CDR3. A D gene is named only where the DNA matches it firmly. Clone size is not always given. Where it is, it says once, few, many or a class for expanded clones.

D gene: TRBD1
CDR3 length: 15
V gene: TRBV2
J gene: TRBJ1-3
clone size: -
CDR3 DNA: TGTGCCAGCAGTCAGAGCGGGACAGGGGGAAACACCATATATTTT
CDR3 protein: CASSQSGTGGNTIYF

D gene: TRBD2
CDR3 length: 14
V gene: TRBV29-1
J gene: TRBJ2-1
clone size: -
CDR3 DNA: TGCAGCGTTGCTGTGGGGGGGGTGTACAATGAGCAGTTCTTC
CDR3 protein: CSVAVGGVYNEQFF

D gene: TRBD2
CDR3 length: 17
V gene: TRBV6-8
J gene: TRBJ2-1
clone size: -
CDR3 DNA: TGTGCCAGTAAGGGACTAGCGGGGGGCCACTCCTACAATGAGCAGTTCTTC
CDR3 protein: CASKGLAGGHSYNEQFF

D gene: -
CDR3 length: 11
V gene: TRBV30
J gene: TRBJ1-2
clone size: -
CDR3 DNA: TGTGCCTGGAGCAGAGTCTATGGCTACACCTTC
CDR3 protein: CAWSRVYGYTF

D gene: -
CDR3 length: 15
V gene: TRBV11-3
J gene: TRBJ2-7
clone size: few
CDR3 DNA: TGTGCCAGCAGCTTAGAGTCGGGGACCCTGGGGGAGCAGTACTTC
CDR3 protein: CASSLESGTLGEQYF

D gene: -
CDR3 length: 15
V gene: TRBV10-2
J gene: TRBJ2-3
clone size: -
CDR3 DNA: TGCGCCAGCAGTTCCCCCTCAGAGCCGCGGGATGCGCAGTATTTT
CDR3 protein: CASSSPSEPRDAQYF

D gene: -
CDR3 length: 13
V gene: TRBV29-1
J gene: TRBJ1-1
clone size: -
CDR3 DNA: TGCAGCGTTGCGAAGGAACCGGTTAAGGAAGCTTTCTTT
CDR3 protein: CSVAKEPVKEAFF

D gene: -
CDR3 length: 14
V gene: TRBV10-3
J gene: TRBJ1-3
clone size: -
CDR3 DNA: TGTGCCGCCACCGGCAGGGACTCTGGAAACACCATATATTTT
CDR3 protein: CAATGRDSGNTIYF

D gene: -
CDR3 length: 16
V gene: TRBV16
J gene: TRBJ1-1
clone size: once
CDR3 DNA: TGTGCTAGTGGTTGGGGAAGGGTTGTACGTGACACTGAAGCTTTCTTT
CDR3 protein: CASGWGRVVRDTEAFF

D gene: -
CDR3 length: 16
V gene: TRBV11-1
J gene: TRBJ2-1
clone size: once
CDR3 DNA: TGTGCCAGCAGCCCCAATAGGTGGCCCACCTACAATGAGCAGTTCTTC
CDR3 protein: CASSPNRWPTYNEQFF

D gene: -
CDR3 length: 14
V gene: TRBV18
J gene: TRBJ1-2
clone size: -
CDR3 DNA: TGTGCCAGCTCCTTATCCCTCGGGGGTAATGGCTACACCTTC
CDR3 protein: CASSLSLGGNGYTF

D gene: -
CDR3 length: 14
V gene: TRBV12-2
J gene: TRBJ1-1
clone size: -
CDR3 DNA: TGTGCCAGTCACTTTCTTACAGTGAACACTGAAGCTTTCTTT
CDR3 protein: CASHFLTVNTEAFF

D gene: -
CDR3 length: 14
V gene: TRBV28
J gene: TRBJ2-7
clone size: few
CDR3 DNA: TGTGCCAGCACCCTGGGGACGGTTCGGGGTAGGCAGTACTTC
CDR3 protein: CASTLGTVRGRQYF

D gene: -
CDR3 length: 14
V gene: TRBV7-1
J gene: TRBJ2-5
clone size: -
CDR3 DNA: TGTGCCAGCAGCGCAGGGGGGCCCCAAGAGACCCAGTACTTC
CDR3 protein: CASSAGGPQETQYF

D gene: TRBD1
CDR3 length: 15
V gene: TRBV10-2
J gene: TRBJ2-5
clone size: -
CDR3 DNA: TGCGCCAGCAGTGAGGGGACAGGCCATAGGGAGACCCAGTACTTC
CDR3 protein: CASSEGTGHRETQYF

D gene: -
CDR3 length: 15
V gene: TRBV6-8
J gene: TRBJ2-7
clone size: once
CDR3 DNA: TGTGCCAGCAGTCCGAGGGGAGCCAACACCTACGAGCAGTACTTC
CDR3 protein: CASSPRGANTYEQYF

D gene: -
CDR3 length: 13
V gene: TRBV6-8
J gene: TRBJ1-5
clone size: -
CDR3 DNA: TGTGCCAGCGAGGAGGGAGGGAGTCAGCCCCAGCATTTT
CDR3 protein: CASEEGGSQPQHF

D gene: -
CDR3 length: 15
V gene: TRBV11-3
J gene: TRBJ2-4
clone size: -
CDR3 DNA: TGTGCCAGCGAACCGCCCCCCTTAGCCAAAAACATTCAGTACTTC
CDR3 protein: CASEPPPLAKNIQYF

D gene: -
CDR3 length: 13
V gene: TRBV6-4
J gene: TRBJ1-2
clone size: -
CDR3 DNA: TGTGCCAGCTCCCTAACGACAGCGAATTTCTACACCTTC
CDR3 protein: CASSLTTANFYTF

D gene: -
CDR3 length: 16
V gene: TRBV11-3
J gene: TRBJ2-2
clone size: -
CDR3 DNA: TGTGCCAGCAGCGACCACAGGACTTCGAACACCGGGGAGCTGTTTTTT
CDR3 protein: CASSDHRTSNTGELFF

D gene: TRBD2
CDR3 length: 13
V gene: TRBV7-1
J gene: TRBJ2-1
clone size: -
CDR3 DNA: TGTGCCAGCAGTCTAGCGGGGGCGAATGAGCAGTTCTTC
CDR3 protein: CASSLAGANEQFF

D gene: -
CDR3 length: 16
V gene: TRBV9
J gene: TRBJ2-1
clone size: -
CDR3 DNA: TGTGCCAGCAGCGGAATGGGGGGCGCTTCCTACAATGAGCAGTTCTTC
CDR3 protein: CASSGMGGASYNEQFF

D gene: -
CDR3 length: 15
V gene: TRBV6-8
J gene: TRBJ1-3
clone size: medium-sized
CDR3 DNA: TGTGCCAGCAGTGGAACAGAGAGCTCTGGAAACACCATATATTTT
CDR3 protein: CASSGTESSGNTIYF

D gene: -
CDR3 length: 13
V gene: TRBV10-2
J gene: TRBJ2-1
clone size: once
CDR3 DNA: TGCGCCAGCAGTGAGATAGCCTACAATGAGCAGTTCTTC
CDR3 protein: CASSEIAYNEQFF

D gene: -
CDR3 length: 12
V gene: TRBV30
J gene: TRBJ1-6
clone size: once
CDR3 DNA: TGTGCCTGGACAGGCTGGAATTCACCCCTCCACTTT
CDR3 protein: CAWTGWNSPLHF

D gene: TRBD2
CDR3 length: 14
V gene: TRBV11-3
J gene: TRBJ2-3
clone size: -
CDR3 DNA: TGTGCCAGCAGGTTGGCGGGGGGAAGGAATACGCAGTATTTT
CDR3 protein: CASRLAGGRNTQYF

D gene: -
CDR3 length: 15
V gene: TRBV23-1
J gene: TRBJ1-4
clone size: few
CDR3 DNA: TGCGCCAGCAGCCCGAACACCGGAGTAGGGGAAAAACTGTTTTTT
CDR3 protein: CASSPNTGVGEKLFF

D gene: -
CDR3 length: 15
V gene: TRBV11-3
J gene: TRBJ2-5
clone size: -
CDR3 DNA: TGTGCCAGCAGCTTAGGGGCTAGTAAGAGGGAGACCCAGTACTTC
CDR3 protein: CASSLGASKRETQYF

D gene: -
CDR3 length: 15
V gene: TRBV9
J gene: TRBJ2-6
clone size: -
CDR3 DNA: TGTGCCAGCAGCGTAGAGGGCTCTGGGGCCAACGTCCTGACTTTC
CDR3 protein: CASSVEGSGANVLTF

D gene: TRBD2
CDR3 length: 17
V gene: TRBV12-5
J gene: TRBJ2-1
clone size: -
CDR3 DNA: TGTGCTAGTGGTTTGGGACTAGCGGGAGGGATCTACAATGAGCAGTTCTTC
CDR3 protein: CASGLGLAGGIYNEQFF

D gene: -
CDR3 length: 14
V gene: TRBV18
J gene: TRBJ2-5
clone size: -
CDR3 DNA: TGTGCCAGCTCCCCGGACAGCCTCAAAGCGACCCAGTACTTC
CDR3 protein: CASSPDSLKATQYF

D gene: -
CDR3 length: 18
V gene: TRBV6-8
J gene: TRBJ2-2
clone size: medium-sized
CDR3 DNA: TGTGCCAGCAGTGAGAGCGTGGACAGCTTAAGGAACACCGGGGAGCTGTTTTTT
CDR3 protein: CASSESVDSLRNTGELFF

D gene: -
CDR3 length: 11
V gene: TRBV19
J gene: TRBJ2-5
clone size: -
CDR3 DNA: TGTGCCAGTAGTATTCGTGCGACCCAGTACTTC
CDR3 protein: CASSIRATQYF

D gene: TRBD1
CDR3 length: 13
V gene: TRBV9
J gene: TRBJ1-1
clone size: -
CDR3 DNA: TGTGCCAGCAGACGGGGACAGGGGACTGAAGCTTTCTTT
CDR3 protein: CASRRGQGTEAFF

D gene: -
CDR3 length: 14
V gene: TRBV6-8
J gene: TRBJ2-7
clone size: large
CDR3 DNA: TGTGCCAGCAGAAAGAGAACCAGGGTTTACGAGCAGTACTTC
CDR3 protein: CASRKRTRVYEQYF

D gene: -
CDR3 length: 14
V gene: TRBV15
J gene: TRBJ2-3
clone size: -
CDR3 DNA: TGTGCCACCAGCAGAGGAGGCCCAGCAGATACGCAGTATTTT
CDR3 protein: CATSRGGPADTQYF

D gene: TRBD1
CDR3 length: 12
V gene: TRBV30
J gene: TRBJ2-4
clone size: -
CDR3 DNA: TGTGCCTGGAGTGGGGCCGGGACAGATCAGTACTTC
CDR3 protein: CAWSGAGTDQYF